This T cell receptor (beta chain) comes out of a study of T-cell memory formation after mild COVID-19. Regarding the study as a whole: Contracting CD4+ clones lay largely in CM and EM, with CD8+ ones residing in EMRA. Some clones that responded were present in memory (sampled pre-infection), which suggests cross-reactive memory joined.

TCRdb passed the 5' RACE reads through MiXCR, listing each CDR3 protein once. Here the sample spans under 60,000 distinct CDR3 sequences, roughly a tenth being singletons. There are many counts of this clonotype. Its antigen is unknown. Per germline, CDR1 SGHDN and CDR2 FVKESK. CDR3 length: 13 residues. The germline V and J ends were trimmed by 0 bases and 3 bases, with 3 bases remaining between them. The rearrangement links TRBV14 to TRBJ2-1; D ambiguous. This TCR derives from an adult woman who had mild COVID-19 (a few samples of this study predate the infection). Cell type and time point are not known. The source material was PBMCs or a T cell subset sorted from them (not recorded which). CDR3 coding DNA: TGTGCCAGCAGCCAAGACAGCTACAATGAGCAGTTCTTC. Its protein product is CASSQDSYNEQFF.